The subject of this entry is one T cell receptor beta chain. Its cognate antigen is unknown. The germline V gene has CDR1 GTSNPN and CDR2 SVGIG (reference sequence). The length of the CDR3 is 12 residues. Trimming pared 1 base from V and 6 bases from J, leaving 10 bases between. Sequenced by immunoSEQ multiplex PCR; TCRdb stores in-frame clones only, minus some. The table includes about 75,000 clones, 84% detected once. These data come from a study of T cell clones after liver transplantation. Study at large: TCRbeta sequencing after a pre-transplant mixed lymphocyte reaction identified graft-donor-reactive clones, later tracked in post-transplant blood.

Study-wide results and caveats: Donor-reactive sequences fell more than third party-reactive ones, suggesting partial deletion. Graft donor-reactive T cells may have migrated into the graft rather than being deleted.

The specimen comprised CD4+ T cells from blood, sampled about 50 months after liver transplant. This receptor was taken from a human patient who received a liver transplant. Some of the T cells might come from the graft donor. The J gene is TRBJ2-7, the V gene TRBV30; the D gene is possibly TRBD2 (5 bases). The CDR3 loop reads CAWSDRGLEQYF. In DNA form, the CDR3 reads TGTGCCTGGAGTGACCGGGGTCTCGAGCAGTACTTC.